The rows below give T cell receptor beta chains drawn from one sample of a study of CD8+ T cells in alopecia areata. Data came from immunoSEQ multiplex PCR; TCRdb stores just in-frame clones and leaves some out. The table records almost 250,000 clones, approximately 61% of them present only once. Sequencing used CD4+ T cells sorted from blood, obtained at week 0. These receptor sequences come from a human donor with alopecia areata. The CDR3 runs from the conserved cysteine through the conserved F or W. D genes are given only for firm matches. Clone size appears in some rows only: once, few, many, or a class for an expanded clone.

d_gene,abundance,j_gene,v_gene,CDR3aa,CDR3nt
-,-,TRBJ2-1,TRBV5-1,CASSFVGRGEGFEQFF,TGCGCCAGCAGCTTCGTTGGCAGGGGTGAAGGGTTTGAGCAGTTCTTC
-,-,TRBJ1-6,TRBV7-8,CASSLVRQAGHNSPLHF,TGTGCCAGCAGCTTAGTAAGACAGGCTGGGCATAATTCACCCCTCCACTTT
-,medium-sized,TRBJ2-1,TRBV2,CASTRDPQNEQFF,TGTGCCAGCACTCGGGACCCCCAGAATGAGCAGTTCTTC
-,-,TRBJ2-7,TRBV30,CAWGQGPYEQYF,TGTGCCTGGGGGCAGGGGCCCTACGAGCAGTACTTC
-,-,TRBJ2-5,TRBV4-3,CASSEDWGAATQYF,TGCGCCAGCAGCGAGGACTGGGGGGCAGCGACCCAGTACTTC
TRBD1,-,TRBJ1-1,TRBV29-1,CSSRTGGNTEAFF,TGCAGCTCCCGGACAGGGGGGAACACTGAAGCTTTCTTT
-,-,TRBJ2-3,TRBV5-1,CASSLAGTSTDTQYF,TGCGCCAGCAGCTTGGCGGGGACTAGCACAGATACGCAGTATTTT
TRBD1,few,TRBJ2-5,TRBV7-9,CASSLGDRDGETQYF,TGTGCCAGCAGCTTAGGGGACAGGGACGGAGAGACCCAGTACTTC
-,-,TRBJ2-5,TRBV5-6,CASSLVGDRGETQYF,TGTGCCAGCAGCTTGGTTGGCGACCGGGGCGAGACCCAGTACTTC
-,-,TRBJ1-1,TRBV27,CASKERNTEAFF,TGTGCCAGCAAAGAAAGAAACACTGAAGCTTTCTTT
-,-,TRBJ2-3,TRBV5-6,CASSSYRGKYTDTQYF,TGTGCCAGCAGCTCCTACCGGGGGAAATATACAGATACGCAGTATTTT
-,-,TRBJ1-5,TRBV14,CASSLPNQPQHF,TGTGCCAGCAGCCTCCCAAATCAGCCCCAGCATTTT
TRBD1,-,TRBJ1-1,TRBV29-1,CSVERDRNTEAFF,TGCAGCGTTGAGCGGGACAGAAACACTGAAGCTTTCTTT
TRBD1,-,TRBJ1-1,TRBV9,CASSPRGGSAFF,TGTGCCAGCAGCCCCAGGGGGGGATCTGCTTTCTTT
TRBD1,once,TRBJ2-1,TRBV29-1,CSVGRQGDEQFF,TGCAGCGTTGGGAGACAGGGGGATGAGCAGTTCTTC
TRBD2,many,TRBJ2-1,TRBV29-1,CSSGGAHEQFF,TGCAGCTCCGGGGGGGCACATGAGCAGTTCTTC
-,once,TRBJ1-6,TRBV2,CASSEARRNNSPLHF,TGTGCCAGCAGTGAAGCGCGGCGAAATAATTCACCCCTCCACTTT
-,-,TRBJ2-4,TRBV27,CASSPGPHREVNIQYF,TGTGCCAGCAGCCCTGGACCGCACAGGGAGGTAAACATTCAGTACTTC
TRBD1,-,TRBJ1-1,TRBV7-9,CASSTHRGRGNTEAFF,TGTGCCAGCAGCACTCACAGGGGGAGAGGGAACACTGAAGCTTTCTTT
TRBD1,-,TRBJ2-2,TRBV5-6,CASSWTGLTGELFF,TGTGCCAGCAGCTGGACAGGCCTTACCGGGGAGCTGTTTTTT
-,-,TRBJ2-7,TRBV7-2,CASSLVGAGATVQYF,TGTGCCAGCAGCTTAGTTGGGGCTGGGGCTACGGTGCAGTACTTC
TRBD2,-,TRBJ2-7,TRBV7-9,CASSFTSGGPYEQYF,TGTGCCAGCAGCTTTACTAGCGGGGGACCCTACGAGCAGTACTTC
-,-,TRBJ2-4,TRBV7-9,CASSFWGLKRGKNIQYF,TGTGCCAGCAGCTTCTGGGGGCTTAAGAGGGGCAAAAACATTCAGTACTTC
-,few,TRBJ2-3,TRBV5-1,CASSLGSTDTQYF,TGCGCCAGCAGCTTGGGCAGCACAGATACGCAGTATTTT
-,-,TRBJ2-1,TRBV29-1,CSVEGEMSSYNEQFF,TGCAGCGTTGAAGGAGAAATGAGCTCCTACAATGAGCAGTTCTTC
-,-,TRBJ2-7,TRBV28,CASSLWDTEQYF,TGTGCCAGCAGTTTATGGGACACAGAGCAGTACTTC